The 32 T cell receptor beta chains reported below all come from one sample, sequenced in a study of glioma-infiltrating T cells after dendritic cell vaccination. The protocol was immunoSEQ multiplex PCR, while the TCRdb copy is restricted to in-frame clones and leaves out a portion. Among tens of thousands of clones listed, 85% were seen once. Time point of the sample: after dendritic cell vaccination, including at tumor progression/relapse. The sample in question was blood, obtained after dendritic cell vaccination. All receptors come from a human donor with glioblastoma.

V is TRBV2 and J is TRBJ2-7; maybe TRBD1 (6 bases). The CDR3 spans 12 residues. The V and J ends lost 7 bases and 3 bases respectively, with 10 bases between them. CDR1 and CDR2 (germline): SNHLY, FYNNEI. CDR3 loop: CASTGQNYEQYF. The CDR3 nucleotides are TGTGCCAGCACCGGACAGAACTACGAGCAGTACTTC.

The V call is TRBV30, the J call TRBJ2-5; 9 bases agree with TRBD2. With V trimmed by 7 bases and J by 4 bases, 22 bases remained unmatched. There are 18 residues in the CDR3. Germline V gives CDR1 GTSNPN, CDR2 SVGIG (reference sequence). CDR3 in amino acids: CASLSKLSGRGRGETQYF. The CDR3 region has the DNA TGTGCCTCGCTTTCAAAACTTAGCGGGAGAGGTAGAGGAGAGACCCAGTACTTC.

This clone has just one count. The chain combines TRBV7-9 with TRBJ2-2, with TRBD1 matching over 8 bases. CDR1 is SEHNR, CDR2 FQNEAQ, per germline (reference sequence). The V and J ends lost 4 bases and 4 bases, in that order; junction bases with no gene match: 5. The length of the CDR3 is 15 residues. The CDR3 DNA is TGTGCCAGCAGCTCCCCGACAGGGGTCACCGGGGAGCTGTTTTTT. Its protein product is CASSSPTGVTGELFF. The whole variable domain, filled in from reference TRBV7-9 and TRBJ2-2, reads DTGVSQNPRHKITKRGQNVTFRCDPISEHNRLYWYRQTLGQGPEFLTYFQNEAQLEKSRLLSDRFSAERPKGSFSTLEIQRTEQGDSAMYLCASSSPTGVTGELFFGEGSRLTVL.

V is TRBV7-8 and J is TRBJ2-1, with TRBD2 matching 10 bases. CDR3 length: 13 amino acids. Germline V lookup: CDR1 SGHVS, CDR2 FQNEAQ. The CDR3 spells CVSLAGVYNEQFF. The CDR3 DNA reads as TGTGTTTCTCTAGCGGGGGTCTACAATGAGCAGTTCTTC.

This sequence joins TRBV29-1 and TRBJ1-1, with 9 bases aligning to TRBD1. In germline, CDR1 is SQVTM, CDR2 ANQGSEA. The CDR3 length is 12 residues. V lost 5 bases to trimming and J lost 3 bases; unmatched junction nucleotides: 1. The CDR3 is CSVRQGDTEAFF. In nucleotides, the CDR3 is TGCAGCGTTCGACAGGGGGACACTGAAGCTTTCTTT.

The rearrangement joins TRBV9 to TRBJ2-5, with TRBD2 as a possible D gene (5 bases). The CDR3 is 14 residues long. Germline V gives CDR1 SGDLS, CDR2 YYNGEE. Trimming took off 4 bases at V and 4 bases at J, with 14 bases between the two ends. This CDR3 reads CASSPPAAGETQYF. The CDR3 nucleotides are TGTGCCAGCAGCCCCCCGGCCGCGGGAGAGACCCAGTACTTC. Supplemented by reference TRBV9 and TRBJ2-5, the full variable domain reads DSGVTQTPKHLITATGQRVTLRCSPRSGDLSVYWYQQSLDQGLQFLIQYYNGEERAKGNILERFSAQQFPDLHSELNLSSLELGDSALYFCASSPPAAGETQYFGPGTRLLVL.

The V and J genes are TRBV4-1 and TRBJ1-5; unclear D gene. CDR3 length: 15 residues. V was cut by 0 bases and J by 0 bases, with 6 bases left in between. The germline CDR1 and CDR2 sequences are MGHRA and YSYEKL. The CDR3: CASSQDWPSNQPQHF. Here the CDR3 DNA reads TGCGCCAGCAGCCAAGACTGGCCTAGCAATCAGCCCCAGCATTTT.

The rearrangement links TRBV5-4 to TRBJ2-7, with D perhaps TRBD1 (5 bases). The germline gives CDR1 SGHNT, CDR2 YYREEE (reference sequence). Trimming removed 0 bases from V and 3 bases from J, with 10 bases in between. The CDR3 has 14 residues. The CDR3, as DNA: TGTGCCAGCAGCTTGGGACAGTCAAACTACGAGCAGTACTTC. This gives the protein CASSLGQSNYEQYF. Filled out from reference TRBV5-4 and TRBJ2-7, the complete variable domain reads ETGVTQSPTHLIKTRGQQVTLRCSSQSGHNTVSWYQQALGQGPQFIFQYYREEENGRGNFPPRFSGLQFPNYSSELNVNALELDDSALYLCASSLGQSNYEQYFGPGTRLTVT.

The chain carries TRBV2 and TRBJ2-1, with 7 bases identical to TRBD2. Germline CDR1 is SNHLY and CDR2 is FYNNEI. This CDR3 is 14 amino acids long. After removal of 7 bases from V and 3 bases from J, the junction contained 6 bases not matched to a gene. The CDR3 loop reads CASTRSSGYNEQFF. Here the CDR3 DNA reads TGTGCCAGCACCCGATCTAGCGGCTACAATGAGCAGTTCTTC.

V gene TRBV5-8 combines with J gene TRBJ2-7, with a possible D match to TRBD1 (6 bases). V was trimmed by 4 bases and J by 2 bases, leaving 10 bases between them. CDR1 SGHTS and CDR2 YDEGEE come from the germline V gene. This CDR3 contains 13 residues. CDR3 in DNA: TGTGCCAGCAGCCCGAGGACAGCCTACGAGCAGTACTTC. Protein product: CASSPRTAYEQYF. Together with reference TRBV5-8 and TRBJ2-7, the CDR3 gives the full variable domain: EAGVTQSPTHLIKTRGQQATLRCSPISGHTSVYWYQQALGLGLQFLLWYDEGEERNRGNFPPRFSGRQFPNYSSELNVNALELEDSALYLCASSPRTAYEQYFGPGTRLTVT.

The chain has TRBV11-3 and TRBJ2-2, with 14 bases matching TRBD2. Looked up from germline, CDR1 is SGHNT and CDR2 is YENEEA. The CDR3 spans 17 residues. The V gene end was trimmed by 5 bases and the J gene end by 6 bases; junction bases not matched to a gene: 8. In DNA form, the CDR3 reads TGTGCCAGCAGCCACGGGGGGACTAGCGGGGGTTCCGGGGAGCTGTTTTTT. Its translation is CASSHGGTSGGSGELFF.

The genes are TRBV7-3 and TRBJ2-7, with 7 bases matching TRBD2. Germline values: CDR1 SGHTA, CDR2 FQGTGA. The V and J ends lost 2 bases and 1 base, in that order; junction bases with no gene match: 2. The length of the CDR3 is 14 residues. In DNA, the CDR3 is TGTGCCAGCAGCTTATCGGGGGGATCCTACGAGCAGTACTTC. It codes for CASSLSGGSYEQYF.

This chain connects TRBV23-1 to TRBJ1-5, with a weak D call TRBD1 (8 bases). The tail of the sequence fits TRBJ2-3 better, so the J call may be wrong. TRBV23-1 is an ORF, with its function uncertain. The CDR3 length is 21 residues. CDR3 protein: CASSQSPALWDRSGGNQPQYF. The CDR3 coding sequence is TGCGCCAGCAGTCAATCGCCCGCATTATGGGACAGGTCGGGGGGCAATCAGCCCCAGTATTTT.

This clone has a single count. The chain is built from TRBV7-5 and TRBJ2-7; the D call in the table, TRBD1, was not verified against the DNA. TRBV7-5 is a documented pseudogene. The CDR3 length is 17 residues. The CDR3 DNA reads as TGTGTCAGAAGCAGGGACAGGGGCTTTCTTGACAGGTACGAGCAGTACTTC. This gives the protein CVRSRDRGFLDRYEQYF.

The rearrangement joins TRBV7-9 to TRBJ2-5, with D possibly being TRBD1 (6 bases). The CDR3 totals 15 residues. CDR1 and CDR2 from the germline V gene are SEHNR and FQNEAQ (reference sequence). The V end lost 6 bases, the J end lost 5 bases, and 19 bases lay between the germline ends. CDR3 sequence reads: CASRGDGGLGETQYF. The CDR3 bases are TGTGCCAGCAGAGGGGATGGGGGCCTGGGGGAGACCCAGTACTTC.

The V gene is TRBV19, the J gene TRBJ1-2, with 7 nucleotides matching TRBD1. The CDR3 totals 11 residues. The germline gives CDR1 LNHDA, CDR2 SQIVND (reference sequence). Trimming cost V 9 bases and J 8 bases; bases outside gene matches: 6. This CDR3 is CASTGQRGYTF. The CDR3, as DNA: TGTGCCAGCACGGGACAGAGGGGCTACACCTTC.

In the case of this clone: Other DNA sequences in the sample encode the same CDR3. The chain uses TRBV5-1 and TRBJ2-3; D not certain. The CDR3 contains 13 residues. V lost 0 bases and J 3 bases, leaving 5 bases between the germline ends. Germline lookup yields CDR1 SGHRS and CDR2 YFSETQ. As DNA, the CDR3 is TGCGCCAGCAGCTTGGCCGGTACAGATACGCAGTATTTT. Its protein product is CASSLAGTDTQYF.

The chain links TRBV7-6 to TRBJ2-2; 7 nucleotides match TRBD2. The V segment lost 0 bases and the J segment 0 bases; nucleotides outside the gene matches: 1. The CDR3 spans 16 residues. Germline CDR1 and CDR2: SGHVS and FNYEAQ. CDR3 DNA: TGTGCCAGCAGCTTAGCGGGGGGGACGAACACCGGGGAGCTGTTTTTT. Protein: CASSLAGGTNTGELFF.

J is TRBJ2-6 and V is TRBV7-2; 9 bases match TRBD1. The germline V gene encodes CDR1 SGHTA and CDR2 FQGNSA. The CDR3 extends over 16 amino acids. The ends lost 5 bases at V and 2 bases at J; junction bases unmatched: 4. The CDR3: CASSRGTGTGANVLTF. The CDR3 DNA sequence: TGTGCCAGCAGCCGCGGGACAGGGACTGGGGCCAACGTCCTGACTTTC.

The V call is TRBV2, the J call TRBJ2-5; 7 bases are shared with TRBD2. The CDR3 is 13 amino acids. Germline assignment: CDR1 SNHLY and CDR2 FYNNEI. Trimming took 3 bases from V and 5 from J; bases not matched to a gene: 3. This CDR3 reads CASSDQGGETQYF. The CDR3 bases are TGTGCCAGCAGTGACCAGGGAGGGGAGACCCAGTACTTC.

J is TRBJ1-2 and V is TRBV5-4; possibly TRBD1 for D (6 bases). V lost 2 bases and J 5 bases, leaving 13 bases between the germline ends. Germline V gene lookup returns CDR1 SGHNT and CDR2 YYREEE (reference sequence). This CDR3 is 14 amino acids long. In DNA, the CDR3 is TGTGCCAGCAGCTTTCCGGGACAAAGTTATGGCTACACCTTC. Residues: CASSFPGQSYGYTF.

The chain combines TRBV6-1 with TRBJ1-2; no definite D call. CDR3 length equals 14 residues. Germline CDR1 MNHNS, CDR2 SASEGT. V dropped 6 bases and J dropped 0 bases, with 11 bases sitting between them. The CDR3 sequence is CASSRSGANYGYTF. The CDR3 DNA follows: TGTGCCAGCAGCCGCAGCGGAGCTAACTATGGCTACACCTTC.

The chain uses TRBV5-1 and TRBJ2-1; possibly TRBD2 for D (5 bases). CDR1 SGHRS and CDR2 YFSETQ come from the germline V gene. The CDR3 has 16 amino acids. With 4 bases removed from V and 3 bases from J, the gap between germline ends came to 17 bases. The CDR3, as DNA: TGCGCCAGCAGCCCGAAGCGGCCTACGGGCTACAATGAGCAGTTCTTC. This codes for CASSPKRPTGYNEQFF.

This chain links TRBV7-6 with TRBJ1-1; D not resolved. Germline-derived CDR1 and CDR2 are SGHVS and FNYEAQ. V was shortened by 1 base and J by 1 base, with 4 bases between the two germline ends. There are 13 residues in the CDR3. The CDR3 region has the DNA TGTGCCAGCAGCTTAGACAGGAACACTGAAGCTTTCTTT. It encodes CASSLDRNTEAFF.

In this sample, this clone turned up once. The chain couples TRBV30 to TRBJ2-7, with 8 bases identical to TRBD2. Losses at the gene ends were 5 bases for V and 2 bases for J; bases not matched to a gene: 5. The CDR3 runs 13 residues. CDR1 GTSNPN and CDR2 SVGIG come from the germline V gene (reference sequence). In DNA form, the CDR3 reads TGTGCCTGGGGGAGCGGGAGCACCTACGAGCAGTACTTC. Translation gives CAWGSGSTYEQYF.

This chain connects TRBV4-1 to TRBJ2-5; 9 nucleotides match TRBD2. The DNA end lines up better with TRBJ2-7; the J call may be wrong. Germline CDR1 is MGHRA and CDR2 is YSYEKL. The CDR3 sequence is 16 residues long. The CDR3 region is CASSLSGLAFPYEQYF. The CDR3 DNA is TGCGCCAGCAGCCTCTCCGGACTAGCGTTCCCCTACGAGCAGTACTTC.

The chain carries TRBV5-6 and TRBJ1-5; D possibly corresponds to TRBD1 (5 bases). Trimming left V 4 bases short and J 0 bases short, with 17 bases between. The CDR3 is made up of 17 amino acids. Germline loops: CDR1 SGHDT, CDR2 YYEEEE. In DNA form, the CDR3 reads TGTGCCAGCAGCAAAATCACGACAGACCCTAGCAATCAGCCCCAGCATTTT. As protein: CASSKITTDPSNQPQHF.

The chain has TRBV11-3 and TRBJ2-1, with D unclear. V was trimmed by 3 bases and J by 4 bases, leaving 7 bases between them. The CDR3 runs to 13 residues. In germline, CDR1 is SGHNT, CDR2 YENEEA. CDR3 residues: CASSFEPYNEQFF. In DNA form, the CDR3 reads TGTGCCAGCAGCTTCGAGCCATACAATGAGCAGTTCTTC.

The gene calls are TRBV11-2 and TRBJ2-7, with D perhaps matching TRBD2 (5 bases). The germline V gene encodes CDR1 SGHAT and CDR2 FQNNGV. Trimming pared 4 bases from V and 3 bases from J, leaving 25 bases between. The CDR3 loop spans 18 amino acids. CDR3 DNA: TGTGCCAGCAGCTCGGCGCCCCGATGGAACCGAGGGAACTACGAGCAGTACTTC. Encoded protein: CASSSAPRWNRGNYEQYF.

The chain carries TRBV28 and TRBJ2-2; TRBD2 agrees at 16 bases. Germline V lookup: CDR1 MDHEN, CDR2 SYDVKM. There are 18 residues in the CDR3. Trimming at V came to 10 bases and at J to 4 bases, leaving 12 bases not matched to a gene. CDR3 region: CATTMGLAGGPATGELFF. Here the CDR3 DNA reads TGTGCCACCACAATGGGACTAGCGGGAGGGCCGGCCACCGGGGAGCTGTTTTTT.

V gene TRBV30 combines with J gene TRBJ1-5; 9 bases line up with TRBD1. The J segment lost 4 bases and the V segment lost 0 bases, leaving 4 bases of the junction unmatched. Germline-derived CDR1 and CDR2 are GTSNPN and SVGIG (reference sequence). The CDR3 loop spans 15 amino acids. The CDR3 coding sequence is TGTGCCTGGAGTGTACGGGGACAGGGAAATCAGCCCCAGCATTTT. It specifies CAWSVRGQGNQPQHF.

This rearrangement joins TRBV27 to TRBJ1-2, with 7 nucleotides matching TRBD1. The ends lost 5 bases at V and 5 bases at J; junction bases unmatched: 11. Per the germline V gene, CDR1 is MNHEY and CDR2 is SMNVEV (reference sequence). The CDR3 is 15 amino acids. CDR3 in DNA: TGTGCCAGCAGTCCAGGGACAGAGAGAGCTTATGGCTACACCTTC. Amino acids: CASSPGTERAYGYTF.